What follows describes a single T cell receptor (beta chain). Which antigen it targets is not known. Within one base of it there is no much larger clone, and no base qualities were kept. The sample comes from a study of control samples from healthy donors and cancer patients (dated by TCRdb to 2020 to 2021). Receptors were amplified or captured by the immunoSEQ multiplex PCR assay. This is the immuneACCESS table as TCRdb keeps it, with only in-frame sequences that have V and J called. A part of the clones is gone; compared with another copy, unresolved V genes explain less than half, and the rest is unexplained. The sample yields around 170,000 clones; roughly 90% were counted once. The ten biggest clones cover approximately 0.7% of the sample. V was cut back by 1 base and J by 5 bases, leaving a gap of 6 bases between them. Based on the germline V gene (reference sequence), the CDR1 and CDR2 sequences are LGHDT and YNNKEL. The CDR3, cysteine through phenylalanine, is 13 amino acids long. Only the CDR3 DNA is retained, 39 bases long and in frame from the first base.

The TCR was taken from a young woman in good health. Sequenced input: blood. Here the chain combines TRBV3-1 (or the pseudogene TRBV3-2) and TRBJ1-5, with no confident D gene call. CDR3 protein: CASSQGWDQPQHF. Read as DNA, the sequence is TGTGCCAGCAGCCAAGGGTGGGATCAGCCCCAGCATTTT.